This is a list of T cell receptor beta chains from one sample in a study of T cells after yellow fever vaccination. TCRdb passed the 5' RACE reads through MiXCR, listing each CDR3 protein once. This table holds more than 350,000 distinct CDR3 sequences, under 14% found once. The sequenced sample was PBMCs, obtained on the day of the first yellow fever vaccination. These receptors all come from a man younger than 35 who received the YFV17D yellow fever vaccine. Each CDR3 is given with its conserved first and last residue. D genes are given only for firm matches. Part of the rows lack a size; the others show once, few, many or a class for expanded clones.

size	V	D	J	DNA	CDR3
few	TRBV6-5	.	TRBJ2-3	TGTGCCACCTGCGGTAGCACAGATACGCAGTATTTT	CATCGSTDTQYF
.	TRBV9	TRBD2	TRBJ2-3	TGTGCCAGCAGCGCCCTAGCGGGGGGGCATTCAGATACGCAGTATTTT	CASSALAGGHSDTQYF
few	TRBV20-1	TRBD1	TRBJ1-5	TGCAGCTTAACAGGGGTAGGCAATCAGCCCCAGCATTTT	CSLTGVGNQPQHF
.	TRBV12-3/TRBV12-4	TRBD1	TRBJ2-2	TGTGCCAGCAACCCCCGGGACAGGAACACCGGGGAGCTGTTTTTT	CASNPRDRNTGELFF
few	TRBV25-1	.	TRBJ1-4	TGTGCCAGCAGTGAATATACCCGGGAGTTTACAACTAATGAAAAACTGTTTTTT	CASSEYTREFTTNEKLFF
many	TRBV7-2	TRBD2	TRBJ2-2	TGTGCCAGCAGCTTCGCCGGGACTAGCGTAGGGACCGGGGAGCTGTTTTTT	CASSFAGTSVGTGELFF
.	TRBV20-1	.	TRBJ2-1	TGCAGTGCAGCCTCGTGGGGTTCGTACAATGAGCAGTTCTTC	CSAASWGSYNEQFF
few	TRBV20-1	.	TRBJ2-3	TGCAGTGCAGGAGGGGGCCGAGATACGCAGTATTTT	CSAGGGRDTQYF
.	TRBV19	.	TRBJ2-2	TGTGCCAGTAGTACAACGGCGATCCGGGAGCTGTTTTTT	CASSTTAIRELFF
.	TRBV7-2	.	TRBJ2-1	TGTGCCAGCAGCTCAGCGGGCCTGGGAAATGAGCAGTTCTTC	CASSSAGLGNEQFF
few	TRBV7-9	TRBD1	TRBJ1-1	TGTGCCATCTCGGGACAGGCGGGCACTGAAGCTTTCTTT	CAISGQAGTEAFF
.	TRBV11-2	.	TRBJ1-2	TGTGCCAGCTCCGGACCAGCCCTTAACGGCTACACCTTC	CASSGPALNGYTF
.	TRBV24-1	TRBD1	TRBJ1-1	TGTGCCACCAGTGATTCGCGACAGGGGGCCACTGAAGCTTTCTTT	CATSDSRQGATEAFF
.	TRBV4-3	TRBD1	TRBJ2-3	TGCGCCAGCAGCTCAACCCTACCGGGACAGGGGAGACATACGCAGTATTTT	CASSSTLPGQGRHTQYF
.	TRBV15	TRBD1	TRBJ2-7	TGTGCCACCAGCAGAGGAACAGGGGATTTTTTGTACGAGCAGTACTTC	CATSRGTGDFLYEQYF
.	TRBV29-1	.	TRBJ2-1	TGCAGCTCGGCCGGGTACTCCTACAATGAGCAGTTCTTC	CSSAGYSYNEQFF
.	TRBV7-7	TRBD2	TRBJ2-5	TGTGCTAGCAGCCAGGCCGGGGGGGGTCAAGAGACCCAGTACTTC	CASSQAGGGQETQYF
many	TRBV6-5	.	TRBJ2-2	TGTGCCAGCAGTTACTCTACGGCCGCCACCGGGGAGCTGTTTTTT	CASSYSTAATGELFF
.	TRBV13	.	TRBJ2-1	TGTGCCAGCAGCTCCCCGGGGTTTGGGGAAGACAATGAGCAGTTCTTC	CASSSPGFGEDNEQFF
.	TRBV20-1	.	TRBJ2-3	TGCAGTGCGACAAGGATCGGCACAGATACGCAGTATTTT	CSATRIGTDTQYF
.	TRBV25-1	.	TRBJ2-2	TGTGCCAGCACCTCGTTAGGGACACAAGGGGCCGGGGAGCTGTTTTTT	CASTSLGTQGAGELFF
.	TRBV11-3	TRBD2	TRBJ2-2	TGTGCCAGCAGCCTGGAGCGGGGGGTCTACGGGGAGCTGTTTTTT	CASSLERGVYGELFF
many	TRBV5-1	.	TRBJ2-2	TGCGCCAGCAGCTTTAACACCGGGGAGCTGTTTTTT	CASSFNTGELFF
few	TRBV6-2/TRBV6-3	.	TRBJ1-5	TGTGCCAGTACCTGGGATCCGGTTCAGACCCAGCATTTT	CASTWDPVQTQHF
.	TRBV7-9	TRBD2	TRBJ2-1	TGTGCCAGCAGCGCCCCGACTAGCGGGGTTCACAATGAGCAGTTCTTC	CASSAPTSGVHNEQFF
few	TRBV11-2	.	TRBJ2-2	TGTGCCAGCAGCCCCGCCGTGTCAGGCTCCGAGCTGTTTTTT	CASSPAVSGSELFF
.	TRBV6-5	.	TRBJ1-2	TGTGCCAGCAGCTACAGGGCACTCTATGGCTACACCTTC	CASSYRALYGYTF
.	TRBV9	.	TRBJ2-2	TGTGCCAGCAGCTACTTGGGGACAAGAGACACCGGGGAGCTGTTTTTT	CASSYLGTRDTGELFF
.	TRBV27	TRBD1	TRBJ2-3	TGTGCCAGCAGTTTAGGGTACAGGGGTAGGGATACGCAGTATTTT	CASSLGYRGRDTQYF
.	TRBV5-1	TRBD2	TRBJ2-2	TGCGCCAGCAGCAGGGGACTAGCGGGGGTGAACACCGGGGAGCTGTTTTTT	CASSRGLAGVNTGELFF
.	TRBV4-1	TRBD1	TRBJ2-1	TGCGCCAGCAGCGGGGACAGCTACAATGAGCAGTTCTTC	CASSGDSYNEQFF
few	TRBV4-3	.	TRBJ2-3	TGCGCCAGCAGCCAAGATCAATACACAAGCACAGATACGCAGTATTTT	CASSQDQYTSTDTQYF
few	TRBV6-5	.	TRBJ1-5	TGTGCCAGCAGTTACTGGGGGGGAAATCAGCCCCAGCATTTT	CASSYWGGNQPQHF
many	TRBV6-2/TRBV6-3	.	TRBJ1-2	TGTGCCAGCAGTTACTCGGCCCGGCCCAGGGGCTACACCTTC	CASSYSARPRGYTF
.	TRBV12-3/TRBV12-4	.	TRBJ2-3	TGTGCCAGCAGTTTGTTTGGCGATACGCAGTATTTT	CASSLFGDTQYF
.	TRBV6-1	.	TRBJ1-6	TGTGCCAGCAGGGACCGGACGGATTATAATTCACCCCTCCACTTT	CASRDRTDYNSPLHF
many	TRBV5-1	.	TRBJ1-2	TGCGCCAGCAGCGGCGGGGGAGAATATGGCTACACCTTC	CASSGGGEYGYTF
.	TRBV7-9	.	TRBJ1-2	TGTGCCAGCAGCTTCGACTTAGAGGGACACTATGGCTACACCTTC	CASSFDLEGHYGYTF
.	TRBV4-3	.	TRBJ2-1	TGCGCCAGCAGCGCGGGCTCGAGCTCCTACAATGAGCAGTTCTTC	CASSAGSSSYNEQFF
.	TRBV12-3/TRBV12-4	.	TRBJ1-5	TGTGCCTCGTTACTCCTCGGTCAGCCCCAGCATTTT	CASLLLGQPQHF
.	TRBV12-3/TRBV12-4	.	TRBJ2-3	TGTGCCAGCAGTTTATTGGGGGGGGGCCGGGATACGCAGTATTTT	CASSLLGGGRDTQYF
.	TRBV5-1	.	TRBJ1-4	TGCGCCAGCAGCTTGGGCGGAAAACTGTTTTTT	CASSLGGKLFF
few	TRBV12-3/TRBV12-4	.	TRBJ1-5	TGTGCCAGCAGTTTAAGGTTTTATAGCAATCAGCCCCAGCATTTT	CASSLRFYSNQPQHF
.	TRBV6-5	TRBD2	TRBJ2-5	TGTGCCAGCAGTTCGGGGGGGGGATTTTGGGAGACCCAGTACTTC	CASSSGGGFWETQYF
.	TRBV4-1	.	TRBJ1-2	TGCGCCAGCAGCCAAGAGGTGACAGCTTATGGCTACACCTTC	CASSQEVTAYGYTF
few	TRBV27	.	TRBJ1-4	TGTGCCAGCAGTTTATCGCCGGGATTTAATGAAAAACTGTTTTTT	CASSLSPGFNEKLFF
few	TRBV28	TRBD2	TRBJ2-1	TGTGCCAGCAGTCCCCCCAGTGGTGAGCGGGGAGACAATGAGCAGTTCTTC	CASSPPSGERGDNEQFF
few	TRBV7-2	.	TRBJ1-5	TGTGCCAGCACCCGGGGGGGTTTACAGCCCCAGCATTTT	CASTRGGLQPQHF
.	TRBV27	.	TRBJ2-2	TGTGCCAGCAGTTTGCGCGGTACGGTCGGGGAGCTGTTTTTT	CASSLRGTVGELFF
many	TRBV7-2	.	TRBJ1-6	TGTGCCAGCAGCCCCCGCTCGAGGGGGGACAATTCACCCCTCCACTTT	CASSPRSRGDNSPLHF
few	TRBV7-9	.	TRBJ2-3	TGTGCCAGCAGCTTCAATTTGCGAGGGCTCGCAGATACGCAGTATTTT	CASSFNLRGLADTQYF
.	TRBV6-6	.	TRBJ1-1	TGTGCCAGCCAACAGCAGAACACTGAAGCTTTCTTT	CASQQQNTEAFF
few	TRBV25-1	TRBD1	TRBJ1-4	TGTGCCAGCAGTGAAGCGGGCAGGGGGCATGCTAATGAAAAACTGTTTTTT	CASSEAGRGHANEKLFF